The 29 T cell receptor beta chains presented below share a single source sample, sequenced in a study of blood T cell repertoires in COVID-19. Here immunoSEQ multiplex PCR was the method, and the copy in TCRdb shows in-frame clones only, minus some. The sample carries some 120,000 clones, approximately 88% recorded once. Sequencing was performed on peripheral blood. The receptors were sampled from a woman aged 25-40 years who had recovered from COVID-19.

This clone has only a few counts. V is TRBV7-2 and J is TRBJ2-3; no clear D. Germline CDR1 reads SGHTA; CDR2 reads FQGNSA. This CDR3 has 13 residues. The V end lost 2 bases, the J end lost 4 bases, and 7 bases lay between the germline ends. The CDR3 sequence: CASSLNAADTQYF. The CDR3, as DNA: TGTGCCAGCAGCTTAAACGCGGCAGATACGCAGTATTTT.

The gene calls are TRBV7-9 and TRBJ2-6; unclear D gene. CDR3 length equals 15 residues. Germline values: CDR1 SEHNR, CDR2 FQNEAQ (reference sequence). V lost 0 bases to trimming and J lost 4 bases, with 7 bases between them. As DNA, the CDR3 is TGTGCCAGCAGCTTAGCGGCTTCAGGGGCCAACGTCCTGACTTTC. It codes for CASSLAASGANVLTF.

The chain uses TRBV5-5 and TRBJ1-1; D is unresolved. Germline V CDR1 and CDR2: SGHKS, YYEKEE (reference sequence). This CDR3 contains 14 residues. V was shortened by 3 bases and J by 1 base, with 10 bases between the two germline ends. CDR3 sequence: CASSSLRGNTEAFF. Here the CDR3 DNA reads TGTGCCAGCAGCTCCTTGCGGGGGAACACTGAAGCTTTCTTT.

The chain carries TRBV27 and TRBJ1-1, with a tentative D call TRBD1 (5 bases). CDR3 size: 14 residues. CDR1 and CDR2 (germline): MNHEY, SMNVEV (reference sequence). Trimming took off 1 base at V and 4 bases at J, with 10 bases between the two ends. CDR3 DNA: TGTGCCAGCAGTTTATACCAGGGAGGCACTGAAGCTTTCTTT. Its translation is CASSLYQGGTEAFF.

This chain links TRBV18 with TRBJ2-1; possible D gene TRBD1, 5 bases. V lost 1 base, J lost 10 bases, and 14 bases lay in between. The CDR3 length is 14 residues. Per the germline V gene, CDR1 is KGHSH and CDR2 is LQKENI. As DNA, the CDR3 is TGTGCCAGCTCACCACAGGGCAGGGTAAACGAGCAGTTCTTC. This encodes CASSPQGRVNEQFF.

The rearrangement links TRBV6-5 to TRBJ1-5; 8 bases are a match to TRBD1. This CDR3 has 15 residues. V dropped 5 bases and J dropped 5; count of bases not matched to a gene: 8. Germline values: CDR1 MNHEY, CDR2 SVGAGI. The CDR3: CASSQRQGRYQPQHF. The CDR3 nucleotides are TGTGCCAGCAGTCAGAGACAGGGGAGGTATCAGCCCCAGCATTTT.

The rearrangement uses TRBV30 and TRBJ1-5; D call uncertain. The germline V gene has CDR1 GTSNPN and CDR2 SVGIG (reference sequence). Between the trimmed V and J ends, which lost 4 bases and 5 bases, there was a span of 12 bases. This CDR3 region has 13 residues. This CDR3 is CAWTARGDQPQHF. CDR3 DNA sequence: TGTGCCTGGACCGCCCGCGGTGATCAGCCCCAGCATTTT.

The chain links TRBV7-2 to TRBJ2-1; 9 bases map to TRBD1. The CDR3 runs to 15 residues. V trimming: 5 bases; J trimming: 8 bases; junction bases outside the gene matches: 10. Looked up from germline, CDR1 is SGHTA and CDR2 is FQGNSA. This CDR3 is CASSIYRGQFDEQFF. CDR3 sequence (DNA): TGTGCCAGCAGCATTTACAGGGGGCAATTTGATGAGCAGTTCTTC. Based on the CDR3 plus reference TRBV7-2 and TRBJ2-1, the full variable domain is GAGVSQSPSNKVTEKGKDVELRCDPISGHTALYWYRQSLGQGLEFLIYFQGNSAPDKSGLPSDRFSAERTGGSVSTLTIQRTQQEDSAVYLCASSIYRGQFDEQFFGPGTRLTVL.

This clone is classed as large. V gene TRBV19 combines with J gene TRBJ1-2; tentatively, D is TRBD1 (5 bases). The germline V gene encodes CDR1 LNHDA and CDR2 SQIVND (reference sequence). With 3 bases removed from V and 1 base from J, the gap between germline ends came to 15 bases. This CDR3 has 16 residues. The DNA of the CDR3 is TGTGCCAGTAGTATTAGTTTGACAGCTATTAACTATGGCTACACCTTC. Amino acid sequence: CASSISLTAINYGYTF.

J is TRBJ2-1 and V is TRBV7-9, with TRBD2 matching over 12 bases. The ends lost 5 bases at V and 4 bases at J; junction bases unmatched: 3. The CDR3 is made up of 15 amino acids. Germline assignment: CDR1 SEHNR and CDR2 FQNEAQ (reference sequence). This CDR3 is CASSRTSGGYNEQFF. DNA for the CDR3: TGTGCCAGCAGCCGCACTAGCGGGGGGTACAATGAGCAGTTCTTC. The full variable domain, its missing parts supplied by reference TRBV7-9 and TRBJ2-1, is DTGVSQNPRHKITKRGQNVTFRCDPISEHNRLYWYRQTLGQGPEFLTYFQNEAQLEKSRLLSDRFSAERPKGSFSTLEIQRTEQGDSAMYLCASSRTSGGYNEQFFGPGTRLTVL.

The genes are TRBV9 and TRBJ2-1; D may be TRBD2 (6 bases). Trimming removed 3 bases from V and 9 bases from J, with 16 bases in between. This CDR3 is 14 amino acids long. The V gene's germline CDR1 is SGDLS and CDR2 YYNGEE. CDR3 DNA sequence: TGTGCCAGCAGCGCTAGCGACCTCGGGGGTGAGCAGTTCTTC. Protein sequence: CASSASDLGGEQFF.

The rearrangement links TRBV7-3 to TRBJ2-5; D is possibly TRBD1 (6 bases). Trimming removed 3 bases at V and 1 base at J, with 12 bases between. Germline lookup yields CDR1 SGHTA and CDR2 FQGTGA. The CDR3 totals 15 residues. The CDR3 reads CASSFTGNRQETQYF. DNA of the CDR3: TGTGCCAGCAGCTTTACAGGGAATCGCCAAGAGACCCAGTACTTC.

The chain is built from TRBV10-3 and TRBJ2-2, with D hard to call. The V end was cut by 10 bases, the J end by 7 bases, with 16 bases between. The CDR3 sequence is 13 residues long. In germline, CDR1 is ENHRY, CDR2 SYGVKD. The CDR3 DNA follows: TGTGCCAGCCCATTGGCGGCGGTCGGGGAGCTGTTTTTT. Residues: CASPLAAVGELFF.

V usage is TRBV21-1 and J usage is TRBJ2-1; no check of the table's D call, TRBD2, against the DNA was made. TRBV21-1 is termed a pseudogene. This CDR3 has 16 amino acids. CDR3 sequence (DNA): TGTGCCAGCAGCAATGAAAACGGGGGGGGCCACAATGAGCAGTTCTTC. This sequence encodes CASSNENGGGHNEQFF.

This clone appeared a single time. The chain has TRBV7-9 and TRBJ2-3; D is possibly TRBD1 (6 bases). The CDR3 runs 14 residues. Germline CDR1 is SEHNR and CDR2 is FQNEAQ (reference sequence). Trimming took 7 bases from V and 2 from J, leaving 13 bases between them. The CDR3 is CASTPGHNTDTQYF. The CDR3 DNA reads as TGTGCCAGCACACCGGGACATAACACAGATACGCAGTATTTT.

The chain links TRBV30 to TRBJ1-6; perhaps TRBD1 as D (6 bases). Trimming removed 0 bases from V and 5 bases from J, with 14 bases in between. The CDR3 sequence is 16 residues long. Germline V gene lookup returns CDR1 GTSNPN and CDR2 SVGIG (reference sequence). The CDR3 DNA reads TGTGCCTGGAGTGTAATTTGGAAGGGGGATAATTCACCCCTCCACTTT. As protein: CAWSVIWKGDNSPLHF.

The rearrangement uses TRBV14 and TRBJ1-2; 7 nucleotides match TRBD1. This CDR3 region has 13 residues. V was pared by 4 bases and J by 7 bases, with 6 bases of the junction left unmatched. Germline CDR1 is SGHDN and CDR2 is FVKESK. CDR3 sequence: CASSLGQVGGYTF. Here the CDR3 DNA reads TGTGCCAGCAGCCTAGGACAGGTTGGTGGCTACACCTTC.

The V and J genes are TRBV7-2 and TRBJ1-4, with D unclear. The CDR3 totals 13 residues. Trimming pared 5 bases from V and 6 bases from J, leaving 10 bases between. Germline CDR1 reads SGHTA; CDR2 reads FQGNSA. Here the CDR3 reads CASSTRTDEKLFF. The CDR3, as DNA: TGTGCCAGCAGCACCCGGACTGATGAAAAACTGTTTTTT.

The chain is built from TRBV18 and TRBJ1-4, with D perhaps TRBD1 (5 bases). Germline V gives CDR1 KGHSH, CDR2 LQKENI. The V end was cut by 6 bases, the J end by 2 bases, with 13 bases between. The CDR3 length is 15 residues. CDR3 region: CASSPVRGTNEKLFF. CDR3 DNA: TGTGCCAGCTCCCCGGTCCGGGGGACTAATGAAAAACTGTTTTTT.

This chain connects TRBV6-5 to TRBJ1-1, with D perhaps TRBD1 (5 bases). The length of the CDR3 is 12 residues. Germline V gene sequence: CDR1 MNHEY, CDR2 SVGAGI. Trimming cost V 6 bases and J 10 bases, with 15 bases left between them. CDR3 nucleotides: TGTGCCAGCAGCCTGGGACTTCGTGCAGCTTTCTTT. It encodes CASSLGLRAAFF.

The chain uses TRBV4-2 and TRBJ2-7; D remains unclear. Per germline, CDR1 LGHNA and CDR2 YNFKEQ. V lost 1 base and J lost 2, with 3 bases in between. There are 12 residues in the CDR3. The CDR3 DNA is TGTGCCAGCAGCCAAGGAGCCTACGAGCAGTACTTC. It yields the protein CASSQGAYEQYF.

In nucleotides, the CDR3 is TGTGCCAGCAGTGACTCGATCTTGGCCCTCTATGGCTACACCTTC. Translated, it gives CASSDSILALYGYTF. V gene TRBV6-4 combines with J gene TRBJ1-2; D gene uncertain. The germline V and J ends were trimmed by 0 bases and 4 bases, with 12 bases remaining between them. Looked up from germline, CDR1 is MRHNA and CDR2 is SNTAGT. The CDR3 has 15 residues.

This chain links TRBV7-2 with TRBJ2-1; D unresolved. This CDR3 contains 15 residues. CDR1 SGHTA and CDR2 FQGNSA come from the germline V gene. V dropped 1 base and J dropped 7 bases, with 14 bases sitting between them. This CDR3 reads CASSLEAGPWNEQFF. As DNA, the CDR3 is TGTGCCAGCAGCTTAGAGGCAGGCCCCTGGAATGAGCAGTTCTTC.

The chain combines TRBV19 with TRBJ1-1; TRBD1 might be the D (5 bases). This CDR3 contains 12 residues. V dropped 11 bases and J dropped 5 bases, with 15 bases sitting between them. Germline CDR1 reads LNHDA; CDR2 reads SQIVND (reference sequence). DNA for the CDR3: TGTGCCGTCCAGGCCGGGGGTACTGAAGCTTTCTTT. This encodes CAVQAGGTEAFF.

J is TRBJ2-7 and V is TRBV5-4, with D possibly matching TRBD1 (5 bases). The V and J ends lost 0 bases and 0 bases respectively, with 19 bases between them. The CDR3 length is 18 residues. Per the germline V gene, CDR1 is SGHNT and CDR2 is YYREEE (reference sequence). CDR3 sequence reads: CASSLGAGRTGSSYEQYF. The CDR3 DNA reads TGTGCCAGCAGCTTGGGCGCCGGTCGTACAGGAAGCTCCTACGAGCAGTACTTC.

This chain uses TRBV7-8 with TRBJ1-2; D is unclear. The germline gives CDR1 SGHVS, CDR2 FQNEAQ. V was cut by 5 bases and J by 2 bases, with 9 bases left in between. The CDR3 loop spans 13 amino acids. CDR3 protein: CASSLKLNYGYTF. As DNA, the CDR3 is TGTGCCAGCAGCCTAAAGCTCAACTATGGCTACACCTTC.

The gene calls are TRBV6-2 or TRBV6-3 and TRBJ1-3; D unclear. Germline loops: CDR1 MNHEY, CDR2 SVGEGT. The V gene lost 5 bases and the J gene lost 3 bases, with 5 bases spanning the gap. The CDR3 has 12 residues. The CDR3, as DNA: TGTGCCAGCAGTCTCGTTGGAAACACCATATATTTT. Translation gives CASSLVGNTIYF.

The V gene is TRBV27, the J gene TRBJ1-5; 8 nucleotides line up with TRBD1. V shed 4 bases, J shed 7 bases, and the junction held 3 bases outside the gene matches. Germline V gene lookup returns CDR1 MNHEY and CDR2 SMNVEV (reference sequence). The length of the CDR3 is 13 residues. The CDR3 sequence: CASSSGGGQPQHF. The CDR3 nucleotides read TGTGCCAGCAGTTCAGGGGGCGGCCAGCCCCAGCATTTT.

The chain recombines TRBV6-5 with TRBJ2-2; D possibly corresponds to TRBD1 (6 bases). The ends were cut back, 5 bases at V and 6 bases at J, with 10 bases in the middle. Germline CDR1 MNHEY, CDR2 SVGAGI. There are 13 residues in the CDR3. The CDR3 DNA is TGTGCCAGCAGTCCGAGGACAGCCGGGGAGCTGTTTTTT. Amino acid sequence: CASSPRTAGELFF.